This T cell receptor beta chain was identified during a study of control samples from healthy donors and cancer patients (dated by TCRdb to 2020 to 2022). Receptors were amplified or captured by the immunoSEQ multiplex PCR assay. TCRdb obtained this table from immuneACCESS and retained in-frame rearrangements with V and J assigned. These tables miss some clones; where compared with another copy, unresolved V genes account for less than half of the shortfall, and the remainder is unexplained. The sample profile shows 150,000 to 200,000 clones; just over 90% of them were found once. Together, the top ten hold around 1.5% of the sample. For CDR1 and CDR2, the germline V gene (reference sequence) lists SGHNT and YYREEE. Including the terminal cysteine and phenylalanine, the CDR3 comprises 16 residues. Only the CDR3 region is kept as DNA, spanning 48 bases read in frame from base 1. Trimming takes 3 bases from V and 1 base from J, and the germline ends sit 11 bases apart.

As regards this clone: This clone's antigen is unknown. One base away there is no much larger clone; base qualities are not given.

The clonotype originates from a man under 40 in good health. In this chain, TRBV5-4 is recombined with TRBJ1-6; a weak D assignment points to TRBD1 (5 bases agree). Sequenced input: blood. The CDR3 reads CASSSSQGSYNSPLHF. Read as DNA, the sequence is TGTGCCAGCAGCTCGTCTCAGGGTTCCTATAATTCACCCCTCCACTTT.